The T cell receptor beta chain described here comes from a study of cytomegalovirus exposure and HLA in healthy donors. Points from the study as a whole: There were about 160 TCR beta chains listed as cytomegalovirus-associated. In vitro confirmation showed three CMV-associated chains to be CMV antigen specific.

V was shortened by 5 bases and J by 1 base, with 14 bases between the two germline ends. Germline V gives CDR1 MDHEN, CDR2 SYDVKM. The CDR3 has 16 residues. The repertoire was sequenced with immunoSEQ multiplex PCR; TCRdb's copy has only in-frame clones and lacks some. In the table there are about 140,000 clones, approximately 87% of which are singletons. To note about this clone: Its target is unknown.

The origin of this receptor is a man younger than 35 in good health and CMV-seronegative. The sample was PBMCs. The genes are TRBV28 and TRBJ2-2; D may be TRBD1 (5 bases). The CDR3 sequence is CASSTPGMRNTGELFF. DNA of the CDR3: TGTGCCAGCAGTACTCCAGGGATGAGGAACACCGGGGAGCTGTTTTTT. Full variable domain (missing parts from reference TRBV28 and TRBJ2-2): DVKVTQSSRYLVKRTGEKVFLECVQDMDHENMFWYRQDPGLGLRLIYFSYDVKMKEKGDIPEGYSVSREKKERFSLILESASTNQTSMYLCASSTPGMRNTGELFFGEGSRLTVL.